The 10 T cell receptor beta chains in this list originate from one sample, sequenced in a study of OX40 agonist ivuxolimab in advanced cancers. The assay was immunoSEQ multiplex PCR, and TCRdb's table has in-frame clones only and misses some. The table records roughly 61,000 clones, more than 65% of them present only once. Sequenced material: CD4+ or CD8+ T cells sorted from blood, taken in a trial of the OX40 agonist ivuxolimab. The receptor set was obtained from an adult with an advanced solid tumor such as melanoma, head and neck, liver or kidney cancer.

V and J are TRBV5-1 and TRBJ2-3, with 7 bases aligning to TRBD2. Germline V lookup: CDR1 SGHRS, CDR2 YFSETQ. The V gene end was trimmed by 0 bases and the J gene end by 0 bases; junction bases not matched to a gene: 4. This CDR3 contains 16 residues. The CDR3 reads CASSLGAGHSTDTQYF. CDR3 DNA sequence: TGCGCCAGCAGCTTGGGAGCGGGGCATAGCACAGATACGCAGTATTTT.

Here the CDR3 reads CASSSNEAFF. The CDR3 nucleotides read TGTGCCAGCAGTTCTAATGAAGCTTTCTTT. This chain uses TRBV28 with TRBJ1-1; D remains ambiguous. Germline CDR1 MDHEN, CDR2 SYDVKM. Trimming took off 4 bases at V and 7 bases at J, with 4 bases between the two ends. The CDR3 length is 10 residues.

The V and J genes are TRBV5-1 and TRBJ1-1; D not certain. CDR3 length: 13 amino acids. The V and J ends lost 0 bases and 5 bases respectively, with 8 bases between them. CDR1 is SGHRS, CDR2 YFSETQ, per germline. The CDR3 DNA reads TGCGCCAGCAGCTTGGGGCCAGGTACTGAAGCTTTCTTT. Protein: CASSLGPGTEAFF.

The rearrangement joins TRBV30 to TRBJ2-1; D call uncertain. The V end was cut by 0 bases, the J end by 5 bases, with 14 bases between. Per the germline V gene, CDR1 is GTSNPN and CDR2 is SVGIG (reference sequence). CDR3 length: 15 residues. In DNA, the CDR3 is TGTGCCTGGAGTGTCGGTCGAAGGGTCCACAATGAGCAGTTCTTC. Translation gives CAWSVGRRVHNEQFF.

This chain links TRBV6-1 with TRBJ2-1; 8 nucleotides align to TRBD1. The CDR3 spans 14 residues. Trimming at V came to 5 bases and at J to 9 bases, leaving 9 bases not matched to a gene. CDR1 is MNHNS and CDR2 is SASEGT in the germline V gene. For the CDR3, the DNA is TGTGCCAGCAGTACCCAGGAGGGACAGGCTGAGCAGTTCTTC. This codes for CASSTQEGQAEQFF.

Only a few counts were recorded for this clone. This sequence joins TRBV19 and TRBJ2-7; 7 bases are a match to TRBD1. Germline V gene data show CDR1 as LNHDA and CDR2 as SQIVND (reference sequence). The CDR3 consists of 15 residues. J gave up 2 bases and V 7 bases, and 11 bases lay outside the gene matches. The CDR3 DNA follows: TGTGCCAGTACCCCGCGAACAGGGGCGGCCTACGAGCAGTACTTC. As protein: CASTPRTGAAYEQYF.

The chain employs TRBV7-2 and TRBJ2-1; D is possibly TRBD2 (5 bases). This CDR3 region has 16 residues. Germline-derived CDR1 and CDR2 are SGHTA and FQGNSA. Trimming removed 2 bases from V and 0 bases from J, with 11 bases in between. CDR3 coding DNA: TGTGCCAGCAGCTTAAGACTAATGGGCTCCTACAATGAGCAGTTCTTC. Translated: CASSLRLMGSYNEQFF.

The chain links TRBV6-1 to TRBJ2-5, with 10 bases aligning to TRBD1. From germline, CDR1 is MNHNS and CDR2 SASEGT. This CDR3 spans 14 amino acids. J gave up 1 base and V 7 bases, and 3 bases lay outside the gene matches. In DNA, the CDR3 is TGTGCCAGCAAGGACAGGGGGACCCAAGAGACCCAGTACTTC. It yields the protein CASKDRGTQETQYF.

This chain connects TRBV5-1 to TRBJ2-4, with D perhaps given as TRBD1 or TRBD2 (7 bases each). CDR1 and CDR2 from the germline V gene are SGHRS and YFSETQ. V gave up 4 bases and J gave up 5 bases, with 19 bases separating them. The CDR3 covers 16 residues. The CDR3 region is CASSQGGASFQNIQYF. In DNA, the CDR3 is TGCGCCAGCAGCCAGGGGGGGGCGAGTTTCCAAAACATTCAGTACTTC.

The chain couples TRBV5-8 to TRBJ2-3; 10 bases map to TRBD2. With V trimmed by 1 base and J by 1 base, 12 bases remained unmatched. The CDR3 is made up of 19 amino acids. Germline CDR1 SGHTS, CDR2 YDEGEE. In DNA, the CDR3 is TGTGCCAGCAGCTTGTCGGCGACTAGCGGGCTAGAAGGCACAGATACGCAGTATTTT. Translation gives CASSLSATSGLEGTDTQYF.